These 21 T cell receptor beta chains originate from one sample sequenced in a study of OX40 agonist ivuxolimab in advanced cancers. TCRdb's table, derived via immunoSEQ multiplex PCR, lists solely in-frame clones and lacks some. The sample has roughly 80,000 clones, 90% to 95% seen once. The source was CD4+ or CD8+ T cells sorted from blood, collected in a trial of the OX40 agonist ivuxolimab. The source is an adult with an advanced solid tumor such as melanoma, head and neck, liver or kidney cancer.

The chain employs TRBV7-9 and TRBJ1-5; TRBD1 matches 10 bases. From germline, CDR1 is SEHNR and CDR2 FQNEAQ (reference sequence). The CDR3 sequence is 16 residues long. With V trimmed by 5 bases and J by 4 bases, 8 bases remained unmatched. CDR3 coding DNA: TGTGCCAGCAGCCCAATCCCGGACAGGGGGAATCAGCCCCAGCATTTT. This sequence encodes CASSPIPDRGNQPQHF.

The genes are TRBV5-6 and TRBJ1-5; D perhaps matches TRBD1 (5 bases). The CDR3 runs 13 residues. Trimming pared 3 bases from V and 5 bases from J, leaving 9 bases between. CDR1 and CDR2 (germline): SGHDT, YYEEEE. This chain's CDR3 is CASSSRDYQPQHF. The CDR3 DNA is TGTGCCAGCAGCTCGAGGGACTATCAGCCCCAGCATTTT.

V and J are TRBV15 and TRBJ2-7, with 7 bases matching TRBD1. CDR3 size: 13 residues. Germline V gene data show CDR1 as LNHNV and CDR2 as YYDKDF (reference sequence). Losses at the gene ends were 8 bases for V and 3 bases for J; bases not matched to a gene: 7. CDR3 amino acids: CATSQGFDYEQYF. CDR3 coding DNA: TGTGCCACCTCACAGGGGTTCGACTACGAGCAGTACTTC.

This clone was seen once. The chain recombines TRBV7-3 with TRBJ2-5; 8 positions agree with TRBD2. V dropped 3 bases and J dropped 5; count of bases not matched to a gene: 8. This CDR3 is 15 amino acids long. Germline-derived CDR1 and CDR2 are SGHTA and FQGTGA. The CDR3 sequence is CASSFQAGEGETQYF. Here the CDR3 DNA reads TGTGCCAGCAGCTTCCAAGCGGGGGAAGGGGAGACCCAGTACTTC.

The rearrangement joins TRBV5-4 to TRBJ2-1; D perhaps matches TRBD2 (5 bases). The CDR3 runs 17 residues. Per the germline V gene, CDR1 is SGHNT and CDR2 is YYREEE (reference sequence). Trimming took 1 base from V and 1 from J, leaving 15 bases between them. CDR3 protein: CASSLNSNPGSYNEQFF. In DNA, the CDR3 is TGTGCCAGCAGCTTGAACTCCAACCCGGGATCCTACAATGAGCAGTTCTTC.

This clone has a single count. The V gene is TRBV4-3, the J gene TRBJ2-1; 8 bases line up with TRBD2. Germline assignment: CDR1 LGHNA and CDR2 YSLEER. Trimming at V came to 3 bases and at J to 3 bases, leaving 7 bases not matched to a gene. The CDR3 covers 16 residues. CDR3 region: CASSHSISGNYNEQFF. The CDR3 bases are TGCGCCAGCAGCCATTCTATTAGCGGGAACTACAATGAGCAGTTCTTC.

The chain employs TRBV28 and TRBJ2-6; 8 nucleotides align to TRBD2. The CDR3 contains 15 residues. The germline V gene encodes CDR1 MDHEN and CDR2 SYDVKM. The CDR3 sequence: CASTSGGPGANVLTF. The DNA of the CDR3 is TGTGCTAGTACTAGCGGTGGGCCTGGGGCCAACGTCCTGACTTTC.

This clone has a single count. The rearrangement joins TRBV7-2 to TRBJ1-1, with D hard to call. The ends were cut back, 3 bases at V and 3 bases at J, with 8 bases in the middle. CDR3 length: 13 residues. Germline lookup yields CDR1 SGHTA and CDR2 FQGNSA. The CDR3: CASSLGLDTEAFF. The CDR3, as DNA: TGTGCCAGCAGCTTGGGGTTGGACACTGAAGCTTTCTTT.

V and J are TRBV28 and TRBJ2-7, with 8 positions matching TRBD2. V shed 6 bases, J shed 0 bases, and the junction held 10 bases outside the gene matches. Germline CDR1 MDHEN, CDR2 SYDVKM. The length of the CDR3 is 16 residues. The CDR3 protein is CASSAGGGRYSYEQYF. The CDR3 nucleotides are TGTGCCAGCAGCGCGGGGGGCGGGAGGTACTCCTACGAGCAGTACTTC. The whole variable domain, filled in from reference TRBV28 and TRBJ2-7, reads DVKVTQSSRYLVKRTGEKVFLECVQDMDHENMFWYRQDPGLGLRLIYFSYDVKMKEKGDIPEGYSVSREKKERFSLILESASTNQTSMYLCASSAGGGRYSYEQYFGPGTRLTVT.

CDR3 nucleotide sequence: TGTGCCACCAGCCAAACTACAGGGGATTACGAGCAGTACTTC. Protein sequence: CATSQTTGDYEQYF. The chain employs TRBV15 and TRBJ2-7; TRBD1 agrees at 7 bases. Trimming at V came to 5 bases and at J to 4 bases, leaving 8 bases not matched to a gene. This CDR3 has 14 amino acids. Germline V CDR1 and CDR2: LNHNV, YYDKDF (reference sequence).

The chain uses TRBV6-5 and TRBJ2-7, with 8 bases lining up with TRBD1. The germline V gene has CDR1 MNHEY and CDR2 SVGAGI. This CDR3 has 15 amino acids. The ends lost 6 bases at V and 6 bases at J; junction bases unmatched: 13. DNA for the CDR3: TGTGCCAGCAGCGCCAATTCAGGGGGCCTTCCCGAGCAGTACTTC. This sequence encodes CASSANSGGLPEQYF.

This chain joins TRBV4-3 and TRBJ2-4; TRBD1 matches at 8 bases. The junction had 12 bases not matched to a gene; V was cut back by 0 bases and J by 2 bases. Germline CDR1 is LGHNA and CDR2 is YSLEER. CDR3 length: 19 amino acids. As DNA, the CDR3 is TGCGCCAGCAGCCAAGAGTTGACTTGGGACAGGAGGTCCAAAAACATTCAGTACTTC. This encodes CASSQELTWDRRSKNIQYF.

This clone was seen only once. V is TRBV18 and J is TRBJ2-1; TRBD1 aligns across 9 bases. V trimming: 5 bases; J trimming: 5 bases; junction bases outside the gene matches: 10. The V gene's germline CDR1 is KGHSH and CDR2 LQKENI. This CDR3 comprises 16 residues. CDR3 residues: CASSSPTGTGHNEQFF. CDR3 DNA sequence: TGTGCCAGCTCATCCCCTACCGGGACAGGGCACAATGAGCAGTTCTTC.

The genes are TRBV4-2 and TRBJ2-5; D possibly corresponds to TRBD2 (6 bases). This CDR3 has 16 residues. Trimming removed 1 base at V and 1 base at J, with 13 bases between. Germline values: CDR1 LGHNA, CDR2 YNFKEQ. The CDR3 coding sequence is TGTGCCAGCAGCCAAGTCACCCGGGGAGGCCAAGAGACCCAGTACTTC. This codes for CASSQVTRGGQETQYF.

The chain uses TRBV2 and TRBJ1-5; D is perhaps TRBD1 (5 bases). The CDR3 consists of 16 residues. Trimming took 11 bases from V and 7 from J, leaving 27 bases between them. Germline values: CDR1 SNHLY, CDR2 FYNNEI. The CDR3 sequence is CAPQESGLIRRQPQHF. CDR3 bases: TGTGCCCCCCAAGAGTCGGGACTCATCCGTCGGCAGCCCCAGCATTTT.

This clone was counted a single time. The CDR3 loop reads CASRFMGRTGGYEQYF. CDR3 DNA: TGCGCCAGCAGATTCATGGGTCGGACAGGGGGCTACGAGCAGTACTTC. This sequence joins TRBV23-1 and TRBJ2-7; 10 bases match TRBD1. TRBV23-1 is an open reading frame whose function is uncertain. V was pared by 6 bases and J by 3 bases, with 11 bases of the junction left unmatched. This CDR3 contains 16 residues.

This clone has just one count. The CDR3, as DNA: TGTGCCAGCAGCCCCCCGGGAGTGGGCACCGGGGAGCTGTTTTTT. As protein: CASSPPGVGTGELFF. The chain is built from TRBV7-2 and TRBJ2-2; the D gene is possibly TRBD2 (6 bases). Trimming pared 5 bases from V and 4 bases from J, leaving 14 bases between. Germline-derived CDR1 and CDR2 are SGHTA and FQGNSA. This CDR3 comprises 15 residues. Full variable domain (rest looked up from reference TRBV7-2 and TRBJ2-2): GAGVSQSPSNKVTEKGKDVELRCDPISGHTALYWYRQSLGQGLEFLIYFQGNSAPDKSGLPSDRFSAERTGGSVSTLTIQRTQQEDSAVYLCASSPPGVGTGELFFGEGSRLTVL.

V usage is TRBV27 and J usage is TRBJ2-5; TRBD1 matches at 7 bases. In germline, CDR1 is MNHEY, CDR2 SMNVEV (reference sequence). This CDR3 has 15 amino acids. Trimming at V came to 4 bases and at J to 5 bases, leaving 10 bases not matched to a gene. The CDR3 sequence: CASSSDRDASETQYF. As DNA, the CDR3 is TGTGCCAGCAGTTCCGACAGGGATGCCTCGGAGACCCAGTACTTC.

This clone has only one observation. This rearrangement joins TRBV6-1 to TRBJ2-2; D is ambiguous. Trimming stripped 8 bases from V and 1 base from J, with 8 bases between. Germline lookup yields CDR1 MNHNS and CDR2 SASEGT. This CDR3 is 13 amino acids long. The CDR3 region is CASCPLNTGELFF. The CDR3 DNA is TGTGCCAGCTGCCCCCTGAACACCGGGGAGCTGTTTTTT.

The chain is built from TRBV7-8 and TRBJ1-2; D is unclear. Germline V lookup: CDR1 SGHVS, CDR2 FQNEAQ. Trimming stripped 2 bases from V and 2 bases from J, with 12 bases between. The CDR3 runs 15 residues. CDR3 bases: TGTGCCAGCAGCTTAAGGGTGGATCTAAACTATGGCTACACCTTC. Its protein product is CASSLRVDLNYGYTF.

This clone was counted a single time. The chain couples TRBV27 to TRBJ2-3; D perhaps matches TRBD2 (6 bases). The ends were cut back, 3 bases at V and 0 bases at J, with 19 bases in the middle. Germline CDR1 and CDR2: MNHEY and SMNVEV (reference sequence). This CDR3 region has 18 residues. CDR3 loop: CASSFGAGPVPSTDTQYF. CDR3 bases: TGTGCCAGCAGTTTCGGAGCGGGCCCAGTCCCTAGCACAGATACGCAGTATTTT.